Shown below are 14 T cell receptor beta chains from a single sample sequenced in a study of Graves' ophthalmopathy and Graves' hyperthyroidism. Transcripts of RNA were the source for amplifying TCR beta CDR3 regions. HTBI primers primed a first-round RT-PCR, and a second-round multiplex PCR followed. TCRdb re-called the multiplex PCR reads with MiXCR, one entry per CDR3 protein. Here the sample spans about 370,000 distinct CDR3 sequences, around 20% being singletons. Sequenced input: peripheral blood. The receptor source for this set is a woman younger than 35 with Graves' ophthalmopathy.

This clonotype was counted many times. The rearrangement joins TRBV7-2 to TRBJ2-6, with D perhaps matching TRBD2 (6 bases). Trimming removed 8 bases at V and 0 bases at J, with 23 bases between. CDR1 is SGHTA and CDR2 is FQGNSA in the germline V gene. The CDR3 is made up of 19 amino acids. CDR3 coding DNA: TGTGCCAGCCGCCCCGGGGTGAGGAGGGAGAACTCTGGGGCCAACGTCCTGACTTTC. Translating gives CASRPGVRRENSGANVLTF.

This clonotype was recorded many times. This chain uses TRBV28 with TRBJ2-6; D is ambiguous. V was cut by 9 bases and J by 0 bases, with 3 bases left in between. The CDR3 has 12 amino acids. Germline loops: CDR1 MDHEN, CDR2 SYDVKM. The DNA for the CDR3 is TGTGCCAGTTCCTCTGGGGCCAACGTCCTGACTTTC. This gives the protein CASSSGANVLTF.

This clonotype appeared many times. This chain joins TRBV27 and TRBJ2-3, with 7 bases lining up with TRBD2. CDR3 length equals 14 residues. Germline V CDR1 and CDR2: MNHEY, SMNVEV (reference sequence). Losses at the gene ends were 4 bases for V and 4 bases for J; bases not matched to a gene: 5. The CDR3 loop is CASSWRGTPDTQYF. The CDR3 nucleotides read TGTGCCAGCAGTTGGCGGGGGACCCCAGATACGCAGTATTTT.

This clonotype was detected ten times or more. The V and J genes are TRBV28 and TRBJ2-2; TRBD2 aligns across 8 bases. The CDR3 consists of 17 residues. Trimming removed 4 bases from V and 5 bases from J; junction bases left unmatched: 12. Germline values: CDR1 MDHEN, CDR2 SYDVKM. The CDR3 DNA follows: TGTGCCAGCAGTTATGCCTCGGGGGGGCGAGGAACCGGGGAGCTGTTTTTT. Protein product: CASSYASGGRGTGELFF.

The J gene is TRBJ1-5, the V gene TRBV6-1; D not resolved. Germline V gene sequence: CDR1 MNHNS, CDR2 SASEGT. V lost 6 bases and J 2 bases, leaving 14 bases between the germline ends. There are 15 residues in the CDR3. CDR3 bases: TGTGCCAGCAGAGGATACGGGTTGGGCAATCAGCCCCAGCATTTT. Its protein is CASRGYGLGNQPQHF.

The chain joins TRBV28 to TRBJ2-7; D may match TRBD1 or TRBD2 (6 bases each). Trimming took off 6 bases at V and 5 bases at J, with 17 bases between the two ends. Germline-derived CDR1 and CDR2 are MDHEN and SYDVKM. The CDR3 has 14 residues. Here the CDR3 DNA reads TGTGCCAGCAGAAAACAACGGGGGCTTGACGAGCAGTACTTC. It specifies CASRKQRGLDEQYF. Supplemented by reference TRBV28 and TRBJ2-7, the full variable domain reads DVKVTQSSRYLVKRTGEKVFLECVQDMDHENMFWYRQDPGLGLRLIYFSYDVKMKEKGDIPEGYSVSREKKERFSLILESASTNQTSMYLCASRKQRGLDEQYFGPGTRLTVT.

This clonotype was counted at least ten times. J is TRBJ2-2 and V is TRBV6-4; D remains ambiguous. The CDR3 has 14 residues. The V and J ends lost 6 bases and 3 bases respectively, with 11 bases between them. CDR1 and CDR2 (germline): MRHNA, SNTAGT. Here the CDR3 reads CASRNPGYTGELFF. CDR3 sequence (DNA): TGTGCCAGCAGGAACCCCGGGTACACCGGGGAGCTGTTTTTT.

Ten or more counts support this clonotype. CDR3 in DNA: TGTGCCAGCAGCGACAGGGGTGGCAATCAGCCCCAGCATTTT. It yields the protein CASSDRGGNQPQHF. The V and J genes are TRBV6-1 and TRBJ1-5, with 8 positions matching TRBD1. Germline trimming cut 6 bases from V and 2 bases from J; bases unmatched to any gene: 3. This CDR3 comprises 14 residues. Germline assignment: CDR1 MNHNS and CDR2 SASEGT.

The rearrangement joins TRBV2 to TRBJ2-7, with TRBD2 matching 13 bases. V lost 4 bases to trimming and J lost 6 bases; unmatched junction nucleotides: 9. CDR3 length: 16 amino acids. Germline loops: CDR1 SNHLY, CDR2 FYNNEI. CDR3 region: CASSVGLAGPQGEQYF. CDR3 bases: TGTGCCAGCAGTGTGGGACTAGCGGGACCTCAGGGCGAGCAGTACTTC.

This clonotype was found many times. The genes are TRBV5-6 and TRBJ1-1; D gene unclear. The CDR3 extends over 14 amino acids. CDR1 is SGHDT, CDR2 YYEEEE, per germline. V was trimmed by 3 bases and J by 1 base, leaving 10 bases between them. DNA of the CDR3: TGTGCCAGCAGCTGGGGAGCGGGGAACACTGAAGCTTTCTTT. Its translation: CASSWGAGNTEAFF.

The table lists this clonotype with many counts. CDR3 sequence reads: CASSPRDPNSEQYF. As DNA, the CDR3 is TGTGCCAGCAGCCCCAGGGACCCCAACTCCGAGCAGTACTTC. V and J are TRBV6-2 or TRBV6-3 and TRBJ2-7; TRBD1 or TRBD2 may be the D gene (5 bases each). Per the germline V gene, CDR1 is MNHEY and CDR2 is SVGEGT. V dropped 6 bases and J dropped 6 bases, with 18 bases sitting between them. This CDR3 spans 14 amino acids.

The rearrangement uses TRBV19 and TRBJ1-1; tentatively, D is TRBD1 (6 bases). The CDR3 length is 15 residues. V was pared by 6 bases and J by 0 bases, with 14 bases between. Germline V gives CDR1 LNHDA, CDR2 SQIVND (reference sequence). The CDR3 spells CASRRGDTMNTEAFF. The DNA for the CDR3 is TGTGCCAGTAGACGCGGGGACACTATGAACACTGAAGCTTTCTTT.

This clonotype was recorded at least ten times. The chain employs TRBV12-5 and TRBJ1-1, with D possibly matching TRBD1 (6 bases). The CDR3 sequence is 13 residues long. CDR1 is LGHNT, CDR2 FRNRAP, per germline. V was trimmed by 7 bases and J by 3 bases, leaving 12 bases between them. CDR3 DNA: TGTGCTAGTGTCGAACAGGGTTACACTGAAGCTTTCTTT. It codes for CASVEQGYTEAFF.

This clonotype was detected many times. This rearrangement joins TRBV6-2 or TRBV6-3 to TRBJ1-5, with D tentatively TRBD1 (6 bases). This CDR3 has 13 residues. Germline V gene lookup returns CDR1 MNHEY and CDR2 SVGEGT. V lost 2 bases to trimming and J lost 16 bases, with 18 bases between them. Here the CDR3 reads CASSYRGAPAAHF. In DNA form, the CDR3 reads TGTGCCAGCAGTTACCGGGGGGCCCCCGCCGCACATTTT.